The rows below give T cell receptor beta chains drawn from one sample of a study of cytomegalovirus exposure and HLA in healthy donors. Clones were read by immunoSEQ multiplex PCR, and TCRdb kept only the in-frame ones, dropping some. The sample gives approximately 190,000 clones, roughly four fifths of which show up once; around 0.75% is in the top ten. The specimen was PBMCs. The source is a woman under 30 in good health and CMV-seronegative. CDR3s include the opening cysteine and the closing phenylalanine or tryptophan. D genes are given only for firm matches. Size is omitted from some rows. Given values are once, few, many or a class for expanded clones.

clone size | J gene | V gene | CDR3 length | D gene | CDR3 protein | CDR3 DNA
. | TRBJ2-7 | TRBV6-1 | 14 | . | CASSEIGNRNEQYF | TGTGCCAGCAGTGAAATAGGGAACAGGAACGAGCAGTACTTC
. | TRBJ2-5 | TRBV5-1 | 15 | TRBD1 | CASSLGPGTGETQYF | TGCGCCAGCAGCTTGGGTCCCGGGACAGGTGAGACCCAGTACTTC
once | TRBJ2-5 | TRBV2 | 16 | TRBD2 | CASGATSGSISETQYF | TGTGCCTCAGGGGCTACTAGCGGGTCAATCTCAGAGACCCAGTACTTC
. | TRBJ1-1 | TRBV18 | 12 | . | CASSPGEAEAFF | TGTGCCAGCTCACCAGGGGAGGCTGAAGCTTTCTTT
few | TRBJ1-1 | TRBV2 | 14 | . | CASSVLRRNTEAFF | TGTGCCAGCAGTGTTTTGAGAAGGAACACTGAAGCTTTCTTT
. | TRBJ2-1 | TRBV6-6 | 16 | TRBD2 | CASSPTAGGPGNEQFF | TGTGCCAGCAGCCCCACGGCGGGAGGGCCAGGGAATGAGCAGTTCTTC
. | TRBJ2-6 | TRBV5-1 | 18 | TRBD1 | CASSSWGQGAAGANVLTF | TGCGCCAGCAGCTCCTGGGGACAGGGGGCCGCTGGGGCCAACGTCCTGACTTTC
. | TRBJ2-1 | TRBV29-1 | 14 | TRBD2 | CSPVGIAGGNEQFF | TGCAGCCCTGTTGGGATAGCGGGGGGGAATGAGCAGTTCTTC
. | TRBJ1-1 | TRBV20-1 | 11 | . | CSPGYYTEAFF | TGCAGCCCAGGGTACTACACTGAAGCTTTCTTT
. | TRBJ2-2 | TRBV30 | 15 | . | CAWSRGGTNTGELFF | TGTGCCTGGAGTCGTGGCGGGACGAACACCGGGGAGCTGTTTTTT
. | TRBJ1-4 | TRBV7-8 | 16 | . | CASSLGIGGPNEKLFF | TGTGCCAGCAGCTTAGGGATCGGGGGTCCTAATGAAAAACTGTTTTTT
. | TRBJ2-5 | TRBV18 | 14 | . | CASSPRGEQETQYF | TGTGCCAGCTCACCACGGGGGGAACAAGAGACCCAGTACTTC
. | TRBJ2-5 | TRBV6-6 | 12 | . | CASRGLGETQYF | TGTGCCAGCAGGGGACTGGGCGAGACCCAGTACTTC
. | TRBJ2-7 | TRBV9 | 16 | . | CASSAHASGGAGEQYF | TGTGCCAGCAGCGCCCACGCCAGCGGAGGGGCCGGCGAGCAGTACTTC
. | TRBJ2-3 | TRBV6-6 | 16 | TRBD1 | CASTLDRGRGTDTQYF | TGTGCCAGCACCCTAGACAGGGGGCGAGGCACAGATACGCAGTATTTT
once | TRBJ1-6 | TRBV28 | 15 | . | CASRKDSTTVSPLHF | TGTGCCAGCAGAAAGGACAGTACGACAGTTTCACCCCTCCACTTT
. | TRBJ1-2 | TRBV5-1 | 15 | TRBD1 | CASSWLGQGDYGYTF | TGCGCCAGCAGCTGGTTAGGACAGGGGGACTATGGCTACACCTTC
. | TRBJ1-2 | TRBV6-5 | 16 | TRBD1 | CASSYSGDRDWRGYTF | TGTGCCAGCAGTTACTCGGGGGACAGGGATTGGCGAGGCTACACCTTC
. | TRBJ1-5 | TRBV7-9 | 14 | . | CASSLGGRGQPQHF | TGTGCCAGCAGCTTAGGAGGGAGGGGTCAGCCCCAGCATTTT
once | TRBJ2-7 | TRBV27 | 16 | . | CASSPSTGIRNYEQYF | TGTGCCAGCAGTCCCTCCACAGGGATTAGAAACTACGAGCAGTACTTC
. | TRBJ2-3 | TRBV27 | 16 | . | CASSGVMGATADTQYF | TGTGCCAGCAGTGGGGTCATGGGAGCTACCGCAGATACGCAGTATTTT
. | TRBJ2-1 | TRBV4-1 | 14 | . | CASSHTGSYNEQFF | TGCGCCAGCAGCCATACGGGCTCCTACAATGAGCAGTTCTTC
. | TRBJ2-7 | TRBV10-2 | 15 | . | CASSPRGVATYEQYF | TGCGCCAGCAGTCCCAGAGGTGTGGCAACCTACGAGCAGTACTTC
. | TRBJ1-2 | TRBV5-4 | 13 | . | CASSLRGIYGYTF | TGTGCCAGCAGCTTGAGGGGTATCTATGGCTACACCTTC
. | TRBJ1-1 | TRBV4-1 | 13 | . | CASSQGSLFGAFF | TGCGCCAGCAGCCAAGGAAGCCTTTTCGGAGCTTTCTTT
. | TRBJ2-7 | TRBV5-1 | 15 | . | CASSLSTDIAYEQYF | TGCGCCAGCAGCCTCTCGACGGACATAGCCTACGAGCAGTACTTC
few | TRBJ2-5 | TRBV11-2 | 15 | TRBD2 | CASSLGLAGRETQYF | TGTGCCAGCAGCTTAGGACTAGCGGGGAGGGAGACCCAGTACTTC
. | TRBJ2-7 | TRBV7-9 | 11 | . | CASSYSGEQYF | TGTGCCAGCAGTTATTCGGGGGAGCAGTACTTC
once | TRBJ2-1 | TRBV15 | 15 | TRBD1 | CATRKGQGDYNEQFF | TGTGCCACCAGGAAGGGACAGGGGGACTACAATGAGCAGTTCTTC
. | TRBJ1-1 | TRBV5-1 | 13 | . | CASSLTVNTEAFF | TGCGCCAGCAGCTTGACAGTGAACACTGAAGCTTTCTTT
once | TRBJ1-1 | TRBV5-4 | 15 | . | CASSLGGEGVTEAFF | TGTGCCAGCAGCTTAGGTGGGGAAGGGGTTACTGAAGCTTTCTTT
. | TRBJ2-7 | TRBV6-5 | 15 | TRBD1 | CASSSSWTGAYEQYF | TGTGCCAGCAGTTCATCGTGGACAGGAGCCTACGAGCAGTACTTC
. | TRBJ1-2 | TRBV7-6 | 11 | . | CASSGGVGYTF | TGTGCCAGCAGCGGGGGGGTAGGCTACACCTTC
. | TRBJ1-5 | TRBV28 | 17 | . | CASSLNRIGRGNQPQHF | TGTGCCAGCAGTTTAAATCGGATTGGCAGGGGCAATCAGCCCCAGCATTTT
. | TRBJ2-1 | TRBV30 | 15 | TRBD2 | CAWSGAAGGRDEQFF | TGTGCCTGGAGCGGGGCGGCGGGAGGCCGGGATGAGCAGTTCTTC
. | TRBJ2-1 | TRBV2 | 15 | TRBD2 | CASRKGLASIDEQFF | TGTGCCAGCAGAAAGGGACTAGCAAGCATCGATGAGCAGTTCTTC
. | TRBJ1-3 | TRBV15 | 20 | TRBD1 | CATSRGINIPTGVSGNTIYF | TGTGCCACCAGCAGAGGCATCAATATCCCAACAGGGGTCTCTGGAAACACCATATATTTT
. | TRBJ2-2 | TRBV14 | 18 | TRBD1 | CASSQGGPSGTATGELFF | TGTGCCAGCAGCCAAGGGGGGCCATCCGGGACAGCCACCGGGGAGCTGTTTTTT
. | TRBJ1-5 | TRBV7-9 | 16 | . | CASSSFLRENDQPQHF | TGTGCCAGCAGCTCTTTTTTACGGGAGAACGATCAGCCCCAGCATTTT
. | TRBJ2-1 | TRBV7-9 | 16 | TRBD2 | CASSSPLGGDYNEQFF | TGTGCCAGCAGCTCCCCATTGGGGGGGGATTACAATGAGCAGTTCTTC
. | TRBJ2-5 | TRBV5-8 | 18 | TRBD2 | CASSLGGSSGGYQETQYF | TGTGCCAGCAGCTTGGGGGGGTCGAGCGGGGGGTACCAAGAGACCCAGTACTTC
. | TRBJ2-3 | TRBV10-1 | 14 | . | CASSESGSRDTQYF | TGCGCCAGCAGTGAGTCGGGCTCCCGGGATACGCAGTATTTT
. | TRBJ2-7 | TRBV7-9 | 15 | TRBD1 | CASSLGQGFPREQYF | TGTGCCAGCAGCCTGGGACAGGGGTTCCCCCGCGAGCAGTACTTC
. | TRBJ2-1 | TRBV6-5 | 15 | . | CASSPDRSSYNEQFF | TGTGCCAGCAGTCCCGACAGGAGCTCCTACAATGAGCAGTTCTTC
. | TRBJ2-1 | TRBV7-8 | 17 | TRBD2 | CASSSRVAGLSYNEQFF | TGTGCCAGCAGCTCGAGGGTAGCGGGCCTCTCCTACAATGAGCAGTTCTTC
. | TRBJ1-2 | TRBV27 | 14 | TRBD1 | CASRPRTGMGGYTF | TGTGCCAGCAGGCCGCGGACAGGGATGGGGGGCTACACCTTC
once | TRBJ1-1 | TRBV10-3 | 13 | . | CAISVNGNTEAFF | TGTGCCATCAGTGTTAACGGGAACACTGAAGCTTTCTTT
. | TRBJ2-7 | TRBV18 | 13 | . | CASSATSGVEQYF | TGTGCCAGCTCAGCAACTTCAGGGGTCGAGCAGTACTTC
. | TRBJ1-6 | TRBV6-1 | 15 | . | CASSNISSYNSPLHF | TGTGCCAGCAGTAACATAAGCTCCTATAATTCACCCCTCCACTTT
few | TRBJ2-7 | TRBV29-1 | 10 | . | CSGGDYEQYF | TGCAGTGGAGGGGACTACGAGCAGTACTTC
. | TRBJ2-1 | TRBV5-1 | 19 | TRBD1 | CASSSSGTGALSSYNEQFF | TGCGCCAGCAGCTCCTCCGGGACAGGGGCCCTATCCTCCTACAATGAGCAGTTCTTC
once | TRBJ2-5 | TRBV15 | 14 | TRBD2 | CATSLAGGQETQYF | TGTGCCACCAGCTTAGCGGGAGGCCAAGAGACCCAGTACTTC
. | TRBJ1-1 | TRBV11-2 | 14 | . | CASSRSGVNPEAFF | TGTGCCAGCAGCAGGTCGGGGGTAAACCCTGAAGCTTTCTTT
. | TRBJ1-1 | TRBV7-9 | 14 | . | CASSFEGVMTEAFF | TGTGCCAGCAGCTTCGAGGGGGTGATGACTGAAGCTTTCTTT